The 18 T cell receptor beta chains listed next were all sequenced from one sample in a study of CD39 and CD103 CD8 tumor-infiltrating T cells. TCRdb's table, derived via immunoSEQ multiplex PCR, lists solely in-frame clones and lacks some. The table records about 2,400 clones, 72% of them present only once. The sample was CD39- CD103- CD8+ T cells sorted from the tumor. Subset defined: CD103-CD39- double-negative CD45RA- CD8 T cells. Receptor source: a human donor with head and neck squamous cell carcinoma.

The CDR3 DNA is TGTGCCAGCAGTCCTACCCCCGAAGGGTCATACGAGCAGTACTTC. This encodes CASSPTPEGSYEQYF. The rearrangement joins TRBV27 to TRBJ2-7; no firm D call. Germline CDR1 reads MNHEY; CDR2 reads SMNVEV (reference sequence). The CDR3 spans 15 residues. V lost 5 bases to trimming and J lost 4 bases, with 18 bases between them.

This clone is judged hyperexpanded (1% or more). The V call is TRBV6-1, the J call TRBJ1-5; D is possibly TRBD1 (5 bases). The germline CDR1 and CDR2 sequences are MNHNS and SASEGT. The CDR3 consists of 15 residues. Trimming stripped 2 bases from V and 1 base from J, with 9 bases between. CDR3 in amino acids: CASSEYGGSNQPQHF. The CDR3 DNA is TGTGCCAGCAGTGAATATGGGGGAAGCAATCAGCCCCAGCATTTT.

The chain couples TRBV29-1 to TRBJ1-5; D may be TRBD1 (6 bases). CDR1 SQVTM and CDR2 ANQGSEA come from the germline V gene. Trimming left V 6 bases short and J 3 bases short, with 18 bases between. There are 15 residues in the CDR3. The CDR3 DNA sequence: TGCAGCGTGGCGGGTGAGGGGGAGCTCAATCAGCCCCAGCATTTT. Its translation: CSVAGEGELNQPQHF.

This clone has only a few counts. V is TRBV7-9 and J is TRBJ1-3; D is ambiguous. Trimming removed 1 base from V and 3 bases from J, with 10 bases in between. Germline-derived CDR1 and CDR2 are SEHNR and FQNEAQ (reference sequence). This CDR3 is 15 amino acids long. The CDR3 protein is CASSLGTNVGNTIYF. The CDR3, as DNA: TGTGCCAGCAGCTTAGGCACAAACGTTGGAAACACCATATATTTT.

The rearrangement links TRBV4-2 to TRBJ1-2; tentatively, D is TRBD1 (5 bases). V lost 0 bases to trimming and J lost 5 bases, with 13 bases between them. CDR1 and CDR2 (germline): LGHNA, YNFKEQ. The CDR3 extends over 15 amino acids. The CDR3 region is CASSQEHGTAYGYTF. The DNA of the CDR3 is TGTGCCAGCAGCCAAGAACACGGGACGGCATATGGCTACACCTTC.

This chain links TRBV7-9 with TRBJ2-3; 7 bases match TRBD1. Unmatched junction bases numbered 11, after V lost 8 bases and J lost 3 bases. Germline CDR1 and CDR2: SEHNR and FQNEAQ (reference sequence). The CDR3 has 15 residues. The CDR3 coding sequence is TGTGCCAGCCAAACCGGGACAGAAACGACAGATACGCAGTATTTT. This encodes CASQTGTETTDTQYF.

This chain links TRBV30 with TRBJ1-4; 7 nucleotides line up with TRBD1. The CDR3 is 15 amino acids. J was trimmed by 10 bases and V by 1 base; bases with no gene match: 12. Germline assignment: CDR1 GTSNPN and CDR2 SVGIG (reference sequence). The CDR3 region is CAWSGRDSPFGKLFF. As DNA, the CDR3 is TGTGCCTGGAGTGGCCGGGACAGTCCGTTTGGAAAACTGTTTTTT.

Here the CDR3 DNA reads TGCGCCAGCAGTTCCGGGCAGGGTCCATATCAGCCCCAGCATTTT. Its translation: CASSSGQGPYQPQHF. The chain carries TRBV5-1 and TRBJ1-5, with D perhaps matching TRBD1 (5 bases). Germline-derived CDR1 and CDR2 are SGHRS and YFSETQ. CDR3 size: 15 residues. V lost 5 bases, J lost 5 bases, and 17 bases lay in between.

This clone was counted only a few times. The rearrangement uses TRBV10-2 and TRBJ1-1; no clear D gene. The CDR3 loop spans 13 amino acids. Germline lookup yields CDR1 WSHSY and CDR2 SAAADI. V gave up 6 bases and J gave up 0 bases, with 8 bases separating them. CDR3 in DNA: TGCGCCAGCAGGGGATTTATGAACACTGAAGCTTTCTTT. Its protein is CASRGFMNTEAFF.

The gene calls are TRBV19 and TRBJ1-4; 7 bases line up with TRBD1. Trimming at V came to 6 bases and at J to 0 bases, leaving 4 bases not matched to a gene. From germline, CDR1 is LNHDA and CDR2 SQIVND (reference sequence). The CDR3 has 15 amino acids. The CDR3 DNA sequence: TGTGCCAGTAGCGTCGGGACAGCAACTAATGAAAAACTGTTTTTT. The encoded protein is CASSVGTATNEKLFF.

The chain carries TRBV7-6 and TRBJ1-2; possible D gene TRBD1, 5 bases. From germline, CDR1 is SGHVS and CDR2 FNYEAQ. V dropped 5 bases and J dropped 8 bases, with 21 bases sitting between them. The CDR3 is 15 residues long. The CDR3 nucleotides are TGTGCCAGCAGCGCAGCGGGGGGAGCTGGCGAGGGCTACACCTTC. Translated, it gives CASSAAGGAGEGYTF. Filled out from reference TRBV7-6 and TRBJ1-2, the complete variable domain reads GAGVSQSPRYKVTKRGQDVALRCDPISGHVSLYWYRQALGQGPEFLTYFNYEAQQDKSGLPNDRFSAERPEGSISTLTIQRTEQRDSAMYRCASSAAGGAGEGYTFGSGTRLTVV.

This chain uses TRBV10-2 with TRBJ1-5; no definite D call. The CDR3 consists of 15 residues. V lost 3 bases, J lost 0 bases, and 9 bases lay in between. CDR1 and CDR2 from the germline V gene are WSHSY and SAAADI. The CDR3 sequence: CASSDLIYSNQPQHF. The CDR3 bases are TGCGCCAGCAGTGATTTGATTTATAGCAATCAGCCCCAGCATTTT.

The genes are TRBV5-6 and TRBJ2-1; the D is unclear. The CDR3 loop spans 13 amino acids. The germline V gene encodes CDR1 SGHDT and CDR2 YYEEEE. With 2 bases removed from V and 0 bases from J, the gap between germline ends came to 3 bases. CDR3 DNA: TGTGCCAGCAGCTTCAACTCCTACAATGAGCAGTTCTTC. Protein product: CASSFNSYNEQFF.

The rearrangement joins TRBV6-1 to TRBJ1-2; 7 bases match TRBD1. The CDR3 consists of 14 residues. Trimming cost V 6 bases and J 4 bases; bases outside gene matches: 8. Germline CDR1 reads MNHNS; CDR2 reads SASEGT. The CDR3 nucleotides read TGTGCCAGCAGCGCGGGACAGACCATCTATGGCTACACCTTC. It yields the protein CASSAGQTIYGYTF.

The V gene is TRBV4-1, the J gene TRBJ1-2; D ambiguous. CDR1 is MGHRA, CDR2 YSYEKL, per germline. This CDR3 is 18 amino acids long. V shed 2 bases and J shed 0 bases, with 19 bases lying between them. The CDR3 protein is CASSQIVYLSTTNYGYTF. The CDR3, as DNA: TGCGCCAGCAGCCAAATCGTTTACCTCTCCACCACTAACTATGGCTACACCTTC.

The chain couples TRBV27 to TRBJ2-1; unclear D gene. The CDR3 length is 12 residues. The V end lost 4 bases, the J end lost 9 bases, and 10 bases lay between the germline ends. Germline lookup yields CDR1 MNHEY and CDR2 SMNVEV (reference sequence). The CDR3 region has the DNA TGTGCCAGCAGTTCCGAAGGCAGTGAGCAGTTCTTC. Translating gives CASSSEGSEQFF.

The chain links TRBV14 to TRBJ2-7; 7 bases fit TRBD1. CDR3 size: 16 residues. Losses at the gene ends were 0 bases for V and 3 bases for J; bases not matched to a gene: 8. Germline values: CDR1 SGHDN, CDR2 FVKESK. For the CDR3, the DNA is TGTGCCAGCAGCCAAGATACGGGACAGACGTTCTACGAGCAGTACTTC. Its translation is CASSQDTGQTFYEQYF.

This chain joins TRBV29-1 and TRBJ1-4; no clear D gene. Germline values: CDR1 SQVTM, CDR2 ANQGSEA. The V end was cut by 3 bases, the J end by 5 bases, with 10 bases between. This CDR3 is built from 13 residues. The CDR3: CSVDPTGNEKLFF. For the CDR3, the DNA is TGCAGCGTTGACCCGACGGGAAATGAAAAACTGTTTTTT. The whole variable domain, remainder taken from reference TRBV29-1 and TRBJ1-4, is SAVISQKPSRDICQRGTSLTIQCQVDSQVTMMFWYRQQPGQSLTLIATANQGSEATYESGFVIDKFPISRPNLTFSTLTVSNMSPEDSSIYLCSVDPTGNEKLFFGSGTQLSVL.